This entry lists 16 T cell receptor gamma chains sequenced from one sample in a study of Vδ1+ human thymocytes. Study-level findings and limits: Thymic TRG and TRD repertoires appeared highly polyclonal.

These receptors lack a known antigen. The template was reverse-transcribed extracted RNA. CDR3 amplicons came from multiplex PCR with pooled V-gene forward and constant-region reverse primers. TCRdb re-called the multiplex PCR reads via CATT. The table records 7,000 to 9,500 gamma-chain clones, roughly three fifths of them present only once. The sequencing input was Vdelta1+ gamma-delta thymocytes from the thymus. The subset denotes: FACS-sorted CD3+ TCRalphabeta- TCRVdelta1+ TCRVdelta2- thymocytes. The receptors were gathered from a girl under three years old who had congenital heart surgery.

V and J are TRGV9 and TRGJ1 or TRGJ2. Since TCRdb gives no J gene, matching the DNA to germline was used here to assign it. CDR1 is GITISATS and CDR2 is ISYDGTV in the germline V gene (reference sequence). V shed 5 bases and J 8 bases; nucleotides not matched to a gene: 6. The CDR3 covers 11 residues. CDR3 nucleotides: TGTGCCTTGTGGGCCTATCATAAGAAACTCTTT. Protein product: CALWAYHKKLF.

The gene calls are TRGV8 and TRGJ1 or TRGJ2. Germline CDR1 is VENAVY and CDR2 is YDSYNSRV. The CDR3 extends over 13 amino acids. With 4 bases clipped from V and 0 bases from J, the junction kept 3 bases outside the gene matches. The CDR3 sequence: CATWEENYYKKLF. DNA for the CDR3: TGTGCCACCTGGGAGGAGAATTATTATAAGAAACTCTTT.

In its sample, this clone was seen a few times. J is TRGJ1 or TRGJ2 and V is TRGV4. Matching the DNA to germline supplied the J gene, which TCRdb does not give. The CDR3 consists of 13 residues. The germline gives CDR1 EGSTGY, CDR2 YDSYTSSV. J gave up 2 bases and V 2 bases, and 3 bases lay outside the gene matches. CDR3 nucleotide sequence: TGTGCCACCTGGGATGTGGATTATTATAAGAAACTCTTT. Protein: CATWDVDYYKKLF.

The V and J genes are TRGV3 and TRGJ1 or TRGJ2. TCRdb does not report a J gene; here it was assigned by matching the DNA to germline references. The CDR3 has 15 amino acids. V lost 0 bases to trimming and J lost 5 bases; unmatched junction nucleotides: 10. CDR1 is VTNTFY and CDR2 is YDVSTARD in the germline V gene (reference sequence). As DNA, the CDR3 is TGTGCCACCTGGGACAGGCGGGGATTTCATTATAAGAAACTCTTT. Protein product: CATWDRRGFHYKKLF.

This clone has only a few counts. V and J are TRGV9 and TRGJP2. The CDR3 contains 14 residues. CDR1 and CDR2 (germline): GITISATS, ISYDGTV (reference sequence). V lost 2 bases to trimming and J lost 9 bases; unmatched junction nucleotides: 9. The CDR3 loop is CALWEANIYWIKTF. DNA of the CDR3: TGTGCCTTGTGGGAGGCCAATATTTATTGGATCAAGACGTTT.

Turning to this clone: Within the sample, other DNA sequences also encode this same CDR3. The rearrangement joins TRGV2 to TRGJ1 or TRGJ2. TCRdb does not report a J gene; here it was assigned by matching the DNA to germline references. Germline V gene sequence: CDR1 EGSNGY, CDR2 YDSYNSKV. J gave up 4 bases and V 0 bases, and 6 bases lay outside the gene matches. There are 14 residues in the CDR3. The chain's CDR3 is CATWDGPRYYKKLF. DNA of the CDR3: TGTGCCACCTGGGACGGGCCCAGGTATTATAAGAAACTCTTT.

This clone has a handful of counts. The chain is built from TRGV5 and TRGJ1 or TRGJ2. This CDR3 has 16 residues. Germline lookup yields CDR1 VINAFY and CDR2 YDVSNSKD. The V gene end was trimmed by 3 bases and the J gene end by 0 bases; junction bases not matched to a gene: 11. The CDR3 nucleotides are TGTGCCACCTGGGACGGTCTGCCCCTGAATTATTATAAGAAACTCTTT. Amino acids: CATWDGLPLNYYKKLF.

The chain joins TRGV3 to TRGJ1 or TRGJ2. TCRdb records no J gene; here it was assigned by comparing the DNA to germline. Germline V lookup: CDR1 VTNTFY, CDR2 YDVSTARD (reference sequence). V shed 1 base, J shed 12 bases, and the junction held 6 bases outside the gene matches. This CDR3 is 11 amino acids long. The CDR3 is CATWDRGRKLF. For the CDR3, the DNA is TGTGCCACCTGGGACAGAGGACGGAAACTCTTT.

This chain uses TRGV3 with TRGJ1 or TRGJ2. Since TCRdb gives no J gene, matching the DNA to germline was used here to assign it. Trimming took 0 bases from V and 12 from J; bases not matched to a gene: 11. The CDR3 has 13 amino acids. Germline CDR1 is VTNTFY and CDR2 is YDVSTARD (reference sequence). CDR3 nucleotides: TGTGCCACCTGGGACAGGCAACGGGTAAGGAAACTCTTT. It is translated as CATWDRQRVRKLF.

Turning to this clone: Other DNA sequences in this sample translate to the same CDR3. The rearrangement uses TRGV3 and TRGJ1 or TRGJ2. The J gene, missing from TCRdb, was assigned here through DNA to germline matching. Germline lookup yields CDR1 VTNTFY and CDR2 YDVSTARD (reference sequence). Trimming at V came to 0 bases and at J to 7 bases, leaving 6 bases not matched to a gene. The CDR3 consists of 13 residues. CDR3 nucleotide sequence: TGTGCCACCTGGGACAGGCGGGGGTATAAGAAACTCTTT. Translated: CATWDRRGYKKLF.

This sequence joins TRGV8 and TRGJP1. TCRdb does not report a J gene; here it was assigned by matching the DNA to germline references. CDR1 and CDR2 (germline): VENAVY, YDSYNSRV. CDR3 length: 13 residues. The trim removed 1 base at V and 6 bases at J, leaving 2 bases unmatched. The CDR3 DNA sequence: TGTGCCACCTGGGATAGTTCTGGTTGGTTCAAGATATTT. Protein product: CATWDSSGWFKIF.

On this clone: Distinct nucleotide sequences in the sample also encode this CDR3. V gene TRGV4 combines with J gene TRGJ1 or TRGJ2. The J gene, not given by TCRdb, was assigned here from a germline match of the nucleotide sequence. The CDR3 length is 13 residues. J gave up 6 bases and V 0 bases, and 5 bases lay outside the gene matches. The V gene's germline CDR1 is EGSTGY and CDR2 YDSYTSSV. The CDR3, as DNA: TGTGCCACCTGGGATGGGCCTGTTTATAAGAAACTCTTT. This translates into CATWDGPVYKKLF.

Worth noting for this clone: This specimen includes other DNA sequences encoding the same CDR3. The J segment was not called; the V segment is TRGV3. This CDR3 is 13 amino acids long. CDR1 is VTNTFY and CDR2 is YDVSTARD in the germline V gene (reference sequence). CDR3 protein: CATWDRLHHKKLF. CDR3 sequence (DNA): TGTGCCACCTGGGACAGGCTGCATCATAAGAAGCTCTTT.

This clone was recorded a few times. V usage is TRGV2 and J usage is TRGJ1 or TRGJ2. As TCRdb names no J gene, one was assigned here on the basis of a DNA match to germline. The CDR3 covers 14 residues. Germline V gene lookup returns CDR1 EGSNGY and CDR2 YDSYNSKV. V shed 6 bases and J 12 bases; nucleotides not matched to a gene: 20. The CDR3 here is CATWSGSTYAGKLF. CDR3 sequence (DNA): TGTGCCACCTGGAGTGGGTCTACATATGCTGGGAAACTCTTT.

The chain joins TRGV8 to TRGJ1 or TRGJ2. Matching the DNA to germline supplied the J gene, which TCRdb does not give. This CDR3 region has 9 residues. Per the germline V gene, CDR1 is VENAVY and CDR2 is YDSYNSRV. Trimming took 8 bases from V and 7 from J; bases not matched to a gene: 2. CDR3 region: CATSYKKLF. For the CDR3, the DNA is TGTGCCACCTCCTATAAGAAACTCTTT.

V is TRGV3 and J is TRGJ1 or TRGJ2. TCRdb leaves out the J gene; it was filled in here by matching the DNA to germline. The germline CDR1 and CDR2 sequences are VTNTFY and YDVSTARD (reference sequence). The CDR3 extends over 14 amino acids. The J segment lost 6 bases and the V segment lost 6 bases, leaving 14 bases of the junction unmatched. This CDR3 reads CATWYSSKSYKKLF. The CDR3 DNA reads as TGTGCCACCTGGTATTCCTCGAAAAGTTATAAGAAACTCTTT.